This is a list of T cell receptor beta chains from one sample in a study of CD8+CD57+ T cells in acquired aplastic anemia. TCRdb ran MiXCR on the reads and lists one entry per CDR3 protein. The table shows around 200,000 distinct CDR3 sequences, with roughly 60% occurring only once. Sequenced input: sorted CD4+, CD8+, or CD8+CD57+ T cells (not recorded which) from PBMCs. Receptors were obtained from a human donor with aplastic anemia. Both conserved end residues are trimmed from each CDR3. Fields, in order: CDR3 length, J gene, V gene, CDR3 protein.

CDR3 length: 12
J gene: TRBJ2-7
V gene: TRBV2
CDR3 protein: ASSAGRVSYEQY

CDR3 length: 12
J gene: TRBJ1-5
V gene: TRBV27
CDR3 protein: ASSLRGEDQPQH

CDR3 length: 12
J gene: TRBJ2-7
V gene: TRBV7-8
CDR3 protein: ASSLYGSSYEQY

CDR3 length: 14
J gene: TRBJ1-3
V gene: TRBV6-1
CDR3 protein: ASSEAPGMGGNTIY

CDR3 length: 11
J gene: TRBJ2-7
V gene: TRBV5-1
CDR3 protein: ASSSLTPYEQY

CDR3 length: 11
J gene: TRBJ2-7
V gene: TRBV6-5
CDR3 protein: ASSPRLTYEQY

CDR3 length: 13
J gene: TRBJ2-7
V gene: TRBV7-3
CDR3 protein: ASSQPTSGSGEQY

CDR3 length: 9
J gene: TRBJ2-7
V gene: TRBV7-8
CDR3 protein: ASSPSDEQY

CDR3 length: 14
J gene: TRBJ1-4
V gene: TRBV2
CDR3 protein: ASSEVDTGTNEKLF

CDR3 length: 15
J gene: TRBJ2-2
V gene: TRBV7-9
CDR3 protein: ASSLGGRSGRTGELL

CDR3 length: 14
J gene: TRBJ2-2
V gene: TRBV4-1
CDR3 protein: ASSQDQAGGTGGLF

CDR3 length: 15
J gene: TRBJ1-1
V gene: TRBV15
CDR3 protein: ATSSSRSGQGDTEAF

CDR3 length: 14
J gene: TRBJ2-3
V gene: TRBV12-3/TRBV12-4
CDR3 protein: ASSSPGTSGGDTQY

CDR3 length: 13
J gene: TRBJ2-1
V gene: TRBV6-4
CDR3 protein: ASSDEEGGNNEQF

CDR3 length: 11
J gene: TRBJ1-1
V gene: TRBV10-3
CDR3 protein: AISEPQNTEAF

CDR3 length: 12
J gene: TRBJ2-5
V gene: TRBV2
CDR3 protein: ASSQDRVQETRY

CDR3 length: 12
J gene: TRBJ2-3
V gene: TRBV2
CDR3 protein: ASSRTGPTDTQY

CDR3 length: 13
J gene: TRBJ2-7
V gene: TRBV15
CDR3 protein: ATSREGTNSYEQY

CDR3 length: 12
J gene: TRBJ2-7
V gene: TRBV7-6
CDR3 protein: ASSRTDGSYEQY

CDR3 length: 13
J gene: TRBJ2-7
V gene: TRBV20-1
CDR3 protein: SARDSQGRVGEQY

CDR3 length: 13
J gene: TRBJ1-6
V gene: TRBV20-1
CDR3 protein: SASRGASYSSPLH

CDR3 length: 14
J gene: TRBJ1-6
V gene: TRBV14
CDR3 protein: ASSQVPPGSNSPLH

CDR3 length: 15
J gene: TRBJ2-7
V gene: TRBV2
CDR3 protein: ASSEMGGGATLSEQY

CDR3 length: 10
J gene: TRBJ2-1
V gene: TRBV2
CDR3 protein: ASRAQGNEQF

CDR3 length: 11
J gene: TRBJ2-7
V gene: TRBV29-1
CDR3 protein: SVGASGTYEQY

CDR3 length: 11
J gene: TRBJ1-5
V gene: TRBV5-1
CDR3 protein: ASSLDFYQPQH

CDR3 length: 11
J gene: TRBJ2-1
V gene: TRBV7-2
CDR3 protein: ASNHLRYNEQF

CDR3 length: 11
J gene: TRBJ2-7
V gene: TRBV19
CDR3 protein: ASSIQGAGEQY

CDR3 length: 15
J gene: TRBJ2-2
V gene: TRBV10-2
CDR3 protein: ASSETWREGPTGELF

CDR3 length: 15
J gene: TRBJ2-1
V gene: TRBV15
CDR3 protein: ATSRPFPGLGVNEQF

CDR3 length: 13
J gene: TRBJ1-5
V gene: TRBV29-1
CDR3 protein: SVRETAAGNQPQH

CDR3 length: 13
J gene: TRBJ1-5
V gene: TRBV2
CDR3 protein: ASSEGGPTNQPQH

CDR3 length: 13
J gene: TRBJ1-1
V gene: TRBV7-8
CDR3 protein: ASSWDRGGNTEAF

CDR3 length: 13
J gene: TRBJ2-1
V gene: TRBV27
CDR3 protein: ATASHGGYYNEQF

CDR3 length: 13
J gene: TRBJ1-1
V gene: TRBV9
CDR3 protein: ASSHGGGSNTEAF

CDR3 length: 10
J gene: TRBJ2-7
V gene: TRBV20-1
CDR3 protein: SASRDPYEQY

CDR3 length: 13
J gene: TRBJ2-5
V gene: TRBV9
CDR3 protein: ASSVRGRSSETQY

CDR3 length: 10
J gene: TRBJ2-7
V gene: TRBV29-1
CDR3 protein: SVGQGTSEQY

CDR3 length: 11
J gene: TRBJ1-2
V gene: TRBV7-9
CDR3 protein: ASSLTDAYGYT

CDR3 length: 13
J gene: TRBJ1-1
V gene: TRBV7-9
CDR3 protein: ASSHGEGWNTEAF

CDR3 length: 13
J gene: TRBJ2-5
V gene: TRBV20-1
CDR3 protein: SARAPGLAGGTQY

CDR3 length: 13
J gene: TRBJ2-2
V gene: TRBV20-1
CDR3 protein: SAKSPGRNTGELF

CDR3 length: 12
J gene: TRBJ2-7
V gene: TRBV12-3/TRBV12-4
CDR3 protein: ASSFAGLSYEQY